A single sample is the source of the 6 T cell receptor beta chains below, sequenced in a study of blood T cell repertoires in COVID-19. Profiling relied on immunoSEQ multiplex PCR, and the TCRdb table lists in-frame clones only, not all of them. There are 95,000 to 150,000 clones in the sample; approximately 80% occur only once, and about an eighth lies in the top ten. Material for sequencing was peripheral blood. The receptors here all came from a man aged 60 to 75 with acute or convalescent COVID-19.

The rearrangement joins TRBV6-5 to TRBJ2-3; D perhaps matches TRBD2 (6 bases). The CDR3 extends over 15 amino acids. CDR1 and CDR2 (germline): MNHEY, SVGAGI. V lost 11 bases, J lost 5 bases, and 23 bases lay in between. Written as DNA, the CDR3 is TGTGCCTTCGCAGTAGGAGGGGCGCAAAAAGATACGCAGTATTTT. Protein product: CAFAVGGAQKDTQYF.

The J gene is TRBJ2-7, the V gene TRBV6-1; D may be TRBD1 (6 bases). This CDR3 is built from 12 residues. Trimming took 3 bases from V and 6 from J, leaving 9 bases between them. The germline V gene has CDR1 MNHNS and CDR2 SASEGT. The CDR3 DNA reads TGTGCCAGCAGTGAGGGACACGGCGAGCAGTACTTC. Protein sequence: CASSEGHGEQYF.

The chain couples TRBV7-3 to TRBJ2-7; D not certain. The CDR3 runs 13 residues. V was trimmed by 3 bases and J by 1 base, leaving 7 bases between them. The V gene's germline CDR1 is SGHTA and CDR2 FQGTGA. The CDR3 DNA reads TGTGCCAGCAGCTTGAGTTCTTCCTACGAGCAGTACTTC. Translation: CASSLSSSYEQYF.

A few counts support this clone. The J gene is TRBJ2-7, the V gene TRBV5-1, with D possibly TRBD2 on 6 matching bases. This CDR3 is built from 13 residues. Germline V CDR1 and CDR2: SGHRS, YFSETQ. V gave up 4 bases and J gave up 6 bases, with 14 bases separating them. The CDR3 sequence is CASSQGGGLEQYF. The CDR3 DNA sequence: TGCGCCAGCAGCCAGGGAGGAGGACTCGAGCAGTACTTC.

This clone was seen just once. The gene calls are TRBV9 and TRBJ2-1, with D tentatively TRBD2 (5 bases). Germline loops: CDR1 SGDLS, CDR2 YYNGEE. Trimming shortened V by 4 bases and J by 7 bases, and 21 bases separated the two germline ends. The CDR3 contains 16 residues. CDR3 in amino acids: CASSPPGRGVANEQFF. The CDR3, as DNA: TGTGCCAGCAGCCCCCCGGGCCGGGGAGTTGCAAATGAGCAGTTCTTC.

V usage is TRBV7-3 and J usage is TRBJ2-2; D not certain. The CDR3 spans 16 residues. CDR1 is SGHTA, CDR2 FQGTGA, per germline. Trimming pared 5 bases from V and 2 bases from J, leaving 15 bases between. Here the CDR3 DNA reads TGTGCCAGCAGCCCTGGGCCCCTACCAAACACCGGGGAGCTGTTTTTT. Amino acids: CASSPGPLPNTGELFF. Variable domain in full (rest from reference TRBV7-3 and TRBJ2-2): GAGVSQTPSNKVTEKGKYVELRCDPISGHTALYWYRQSLGQGPEFLIYFQGTGAADDSGLPNDRFFAVRPEGSVSTLKIQRTERGDSAVYLCASSPGPLPNTGELFFGEGSRLTVL.